What follows describes a single TCR beta chain. The antigen is unknown. The data belong to a study of T cell responses to AZD1222 COVID-19 vaccine. Overall study results and limits: Samples come after the peak T cell response, not at day 14. Nearly half of spike-specific TCRs reportedly go after variant regions that carry no mutations. Baseline antibody screening turned up just six seropositive AZD1222 recipients.

Trimming shortened V by 4 bases and J by 6 bases, and 16 bases separated the two germline ends. CDR1 and CDR2 (germline): SGHDT, YYEEEE. This CDR3 has 15 amino acids. The assay was immunoSEQ multiplex PCR, and TCRdb's table has in-frame clones only and misses some. There are approximately 82,000 clones in the sample; more than 90% occur only once, and 5.2% lies in the top ten. The V and J genes are TRBV5-6 and TRBJ1-4, with a weak D call TRBD1 (6 bases). The TCR comes from an adult in good health. The sequenced sample was peripheral blood, obtained on day 0 of AZD1222 vaccination. The CDR3 reads CASSPSTGFHEKLFF. CDR3 bases: TGTGCCAGCAGCCCCTCTACAGGGTTTCATGAAAAACTGTTTTTT.